Listed below are T cell receptor beta chains from one sample, sequenced in a study of T cell changes during pregnancy in multiple sclerosis. Clones were read by immunoSEQ multiplex PCR, and TCRdb kept only the in-frame ones, dropping some. Of 55,000 to 75,000 clones listed, just over 90% are singletons. This sample comprised peripheral blood, obtained after pregnancy. The receptor source for this set is a female donor with multiple sclerosis, enrolled in a pregnancy study. CDR3s include the opening cysteine and the closing phenylalanine or tryptophan. The D gene is left open where the match is weak. Size tells how often a clone was seen (once, few, many) or the class of an expanded clone, and some rows leave it out.

CDR3nt,CDR3aa,j_gene,abundance,d_gene,v_gene
TGCGCCAGCAGCTCCGATGGACTAGCCCCCTACAATGAGCAGTTCTTC,CASSSDGLAPYNEQFF,TRBJ2-1,NA,TRBD2,TRBV5-1
TGTGCCAGCAGCCAAGAAAGTAGGGGTTACACCGGGGAGCTGTTTTTT,CASSQESRGYTGELFF,TRBJ2-2,NA,NA,TRBV4-2
TGTGCCAGCAGTGAAGACTCCAACAGTGAGCAGTTCTTC,CASSEDSNSEQFF,TRBJ2-1,NA,NA,TRBV2
TGCGCCAGCAGCTTGGGTTGGACAACGAACACCGGGGAGCTGTTTTTT,CASSLGWTTNTGELFF,TRBJ2-2,NA,NA,TRBV5-1
TGTGCCAGCAGTGCCCAGGGGACCTACGAGCAGTACTTC,CASSAQGTYEQYF,TRBJ2-7,NA,NA,TRBV2
TGTGCCAGCTCAAGAACAGGGGTTGCGGGCACAGATACGCAGTATTTT,CASSRTGVAGTDTQYF,TRBJ2-3,NA,TRBD1,TRBV18
TGCAGCGTTAGGGACTCTTTGAGGTGGAACACTGAAGCTTTCTTT,CSVRDSLRWNTEAFF,TRBJ1-1,few,NA,TRBV29-1
TGTGCCATCAGTGACCCGCGGGCGGTGGGAAACATTCAGTACTTC,CAISDPRAVGNIQYF,TRBJ2-4,NA,NA,TRBV10-3
TGCGCCAGCAGTAGCGGGTCGAACACCGGGGAGCTGTTTTTT,CASSSGSNTGELFF,TRBJ2-2,NA,NA,TRBV10-1
TGCGCCAGCAGCTTGGGACTAGCGGGAGGTAGCTACGAGCAGTACTTC,CASSLGLAGGSYEQYF,TRBJ2-7,NA,TRBD2,TRBV5-1
TGTGCCAGCTCACCACCCTCAGGGCACTATGGCTACACCTTC,CASSPPSGHYGYTF,TRBJ1-2,NA,NA,TRBV18
TGTGCCATCAAAGGGATACAGGGGAGCGATGAGCAGTTCTTC,CAIKGIQGSDEQFF,TRBJ2-1,NA,TRBD1,TRBV10-3
TGCGCCAGCAGCCAAGATGGAGGGGAAAACACCTTC,CASSQDGGENTF,TRBJ1-2,NA,NA,TRBV4-3
TGTGCCAGCAGTTTGGGGACTAGCGGGAGGACGGTCTACAATGAGCAGTTCTTC,CASSLGTSGRTVYNEQFF,TRBJ2-1,NA,TRBD2,TRBV27
TGTGCCAGCAAGGGGGTTGGGGAGACCCAGTACTTC,CASKGVGETQYF,TRBJ2-5,NA,NA,TRBV28